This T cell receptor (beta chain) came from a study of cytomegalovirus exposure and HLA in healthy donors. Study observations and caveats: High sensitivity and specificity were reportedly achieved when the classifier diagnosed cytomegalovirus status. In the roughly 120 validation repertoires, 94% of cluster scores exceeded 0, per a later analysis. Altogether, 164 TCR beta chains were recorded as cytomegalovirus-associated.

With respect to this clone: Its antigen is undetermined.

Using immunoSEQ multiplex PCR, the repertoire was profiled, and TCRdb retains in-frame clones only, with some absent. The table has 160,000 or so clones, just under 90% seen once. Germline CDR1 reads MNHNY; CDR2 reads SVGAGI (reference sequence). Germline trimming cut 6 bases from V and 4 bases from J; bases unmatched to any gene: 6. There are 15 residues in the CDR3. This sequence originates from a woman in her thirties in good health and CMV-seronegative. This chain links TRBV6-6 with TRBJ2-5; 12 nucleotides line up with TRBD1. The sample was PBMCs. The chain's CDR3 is CASSPGDRGLETQYF. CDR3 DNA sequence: TGTGCCAGCAGCCCTGGGGACAGGGGGCTAGAGACCCAGTACTTC.